The text below deals with one T cell receptor beta chain. What it binds is unknown. TCRdb keeps only in-frame clones here, not all; method: immunoSEQ multiplex PCR. Of about 2.3 million clones listed, approximately 95% are singletons. The CDR3 has 15 amino acids. Germline V gives CDR1 MNHEY, CDR2 SVGAGI. Trimming stripped 5 bases from V and 1 base from J, with 14 bases between. This entry is derived from a study of shared clonotypes between healthy human individuals. Notes on the study in general: What naive subsets generally showed was a larger estimated richness than memory subsets showed. The authors expected sequencing depth to affect clonotype sharing among donors.

The chain combines TRBV6-5 with TRBJ1-1; no reliable D call. The sequencing sample was made of naive CD4+ T cells from PBMCs. This sample's subset: CD45RA+ positively selected. This TCR derives from a young man in good health. Some clones in this sample may be carry-over from other donors' samples. The CDR3: CASSPESRPNTEAFF. In nucleotides, the CDR3 is TGTGCCAGCAGTCCCGAGAGCAGGCCGAACACTGAAGCTTTCTTT.